This T cell receptor beta chain was identified in a study of blood T cell repertoires in COVID-19. Study-level information: From T cells, B-cell-depleted T cells, or PBMCs came the material, which was cDNA or gDNA.

Original data processing: Reference gene primer amplification gave estimated nucleated cell counts. TCRdb's copy holds only in-frame clones and misses some; the assay was immunoSEQ multiplex PCR. V, J and clone size were drawn from that table, and D and trimming were deduced from the DNA. Seen here are approximately 92,000 clones, around 84% observed once, and the top ten hold 13%. Looked up from germline, CDR1 is MNHEY and CDR2 is SVGAGI. The J segment lost 7 bases and the V segment lost 5 bases, leaving 10 bases of the junction unmatched. The CDR3 is 15 amino acids. The sample taken for sequencing was peripheral blood. The chain employs TRBV6-5 and TRBJ2-7; TRBD1 matches 11 bases. The TCR was taken from a woman aged 55-69 years in a cohort sampled during active or convalescent COVID-19. The CDR3 sequence: CASSPGTGGLREQYF. The CDR3 DNA follows: TGTGCCAGCAGTCCCGGGACAGGGGGTCTACGTGAGCAGTACTTC.